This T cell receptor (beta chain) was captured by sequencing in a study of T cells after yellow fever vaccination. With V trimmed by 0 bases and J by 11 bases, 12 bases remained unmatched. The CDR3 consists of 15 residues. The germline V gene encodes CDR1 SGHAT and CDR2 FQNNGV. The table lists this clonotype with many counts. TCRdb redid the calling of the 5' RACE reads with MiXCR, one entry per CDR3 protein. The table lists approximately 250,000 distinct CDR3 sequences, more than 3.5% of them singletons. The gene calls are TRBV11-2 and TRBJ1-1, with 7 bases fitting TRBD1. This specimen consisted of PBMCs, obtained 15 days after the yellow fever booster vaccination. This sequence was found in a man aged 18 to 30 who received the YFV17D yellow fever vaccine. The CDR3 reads CASSLDSGRGRVAFF. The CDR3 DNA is TGTGCCAGCAGCTTAGATAGCGGAAGGGGGCGCGTGGCTTTCTTT.